This passage covers 8 T cell receptor beta chains from one sample sequenced in a study of beta chain features in type 1 diabetes. Expressed TCRB transcripts were sequenced because the isolated RNA had all been reverse transcribed beforehand. Sequenced by immunoSEQ multiplex PCR; TCRdb stores in-frame clones only, minus some. Of about 900,000 clones listed, 15% to 20% were seen once; the top ten hold around 0.02%. Source material: naive CD4+ T cells from blood. The source of these receptors is a young woman in good health.

This clone has a handful of counts. The chain couples TRBV7-2 to TRBJ1-5; D is possibly TRBD1 (5 bases). Germline V gene sequence: CDR1 SGHTA, CDR2 FQGNSA. V lost 4 bases, J lost 4 bases, and 14 bases lay in between. This CDR3 comprises 15 residues. This chain's CDR3 is CASSSEGTSNQPQHF. CDR3 sequence (DNA): TGTGCCAGCAGCTCAGAGGGGACGAGTAATCAGCCCCAGCATTTT.

V and J are TRBV6-1 and TRBJ2-2; D is unresolved. Trimming left V 5 bases short and J 7 bases short, with 14 bases between. The germline V gene has CDR1 MNHNS and CDR2 SASEGT. The CDR3 has 14 residues. The CDR3 protein is CASSSRPAGGELFF. CDR3 DNA: TGTGCCAGCAGTAGCAGACCGGCCGGCGGGGAGCTGTTTTTT.

The rearrangement joins TRBV5-6 to TRBJ1-4; unclear D gene. Trimming stripped 2 bases from V and 4 bases from J, with 12 bases between. Germline assignment: CDR1 SGHDT and CDR2 YYEEEE. CDR3 length: 15 amino acids. The CDR3: CASSFSEDYNEKLFF. Here the CDR3 DNA reads TGTGCCAGCAGCTTTAGCGAGGACTATAATGAAAAACTGTTTTTT.

This clone was observed a few times. The gene calls are TRBV7-9 and TRBJ2-1; tentatively, D is TRBD1 (6 bases). The germline gives CDR1 SEHNR, CDR2 FQNEAQ (reference sequence). V lost 5 bases and J lost 6, with 26 bases in between. CDR3 size: 18 residues. The CDR3 region has the DNA TGTGCCAGCAGCAACTATAGGGGGATGGGCAGACCCATCAATGAGCAGTTCTTC. As protein: CASSNYRGMGRPINEQFF.

This clone was seen a handful of times. The chain carries TRBV5-1 and TRBJ2-7; D is uncertain. Germline lookup yields CDR1 SGHRS and CDR2 YFSETQ. The CDR3 consists of 13 residues. The V end was cut by 4 bases, the J end by 2 bases, with 10 bases between. The CDR3 spells CASSPLFPYEQYF. The CDR3 coding sequence is TGCGCCAGCAGCCCCCTTTTCCCCTACGAGCAGTACTTC.

V gene TRBV2 combines with J gene TRBJ2-5; D could derive from TRBD1 or TRBD2 (5 bases each). The V and J ends lost 6 bases and 1 base respectively, with 15 bases between them. Germline-derived CDR1 and CDR2 are SNHLY and FYNNEI. The CDR3 has 15 residues. The CDR3 nucleotides read TGTGCCAGCAGCAGAGAGGGGCAGAGCCAAGAGACCCAGTACTTC. Translation: CASSREGQSQETQYF. The whole variable domain, remainder taken from reference TRBV2 and TRBJ2-5, is EPEVTQTPSHQVTQMGQEVILRCVPISNHLYFYWYRQILGQKVEFLVSFYNNEISEKSEIFDDQFSVERPDGSNFTLKIRSTKLEDSAMYFCASSREGQSQETQYFGPGTRLLVL.

The V gene is TRBV21-1, the J gene TRBJ1-5. TRBV21-1 counts as a pseudogene. The CDR3 contains 15 residues. The CDR3 coding sequence is TGTGCCAGCAGCCCAAAGGAGGGGGGTTCCCAGCCCCAGCATTTT. This sequence encodes CASSPKEGGSQPQHF.

In its sample, this clone was seen a few times. The chain has TRBV18 and TRBJ1-3; the D is unclear. Germline V CDR1 and CDR2: KGHSH, LQKENI. CDR3 length: 14 residues. V was trimmed by 7 bases and J by 0 bases, leaving 10 bases between them. CDR3 amino acids: CASFTASSGNTIYF. In DNA, the CDR3 is TGTGCCAGCTTTACCGCGAGCTCTGGAAACACCATATATTTT. The full variable domain, rest sourced from reference TRBV18 and TRBJ1-3, is NAGVMQNPRHLVRRRGQEARLRCSPMKGHSHVYWYRQLPEEGLKFMVYLQKENIIDESGMPKERFSAEFPKEGPSILRIQQVVRGDSAAYFCASFTASSGNTIYFGEGSWLTVV.